A selection of T cell receptor beta chains follows, all from one sample in a study of CD8+ T cells in alopecia areata. Sequencing used immunoSEQ multiplex PCR; TCRdb keeps in-frame clones, though not all of them. Here the sample spans around 290,000 clones, roughly 64% being singletons. This material consisted of CD4+ T cells sorted from blood, taken at week 24, from a patient treated with tofacitinib. Every receptor here comes from a human donor with alopecia areata. The CDR3 runs from the conserved cysteine through the conserved F or W. Fields, in order: D gene, V gene, CDR3 length, clone size, J gene, CDR3 DNA, CDR3 protein. A D gene is named only where the DNA matches it firmly. Not every row has a clone size; where given, it reads once, few, many or a size class.

D: TRBD1; V: TRBV6-5; length: 13; size: few; J: TRBJ1-2; DNA: TGTGCCAGCACCCTCGGACAGGTCTATGGCTACACCTTC; CDR3: CASTLGQVYGYTF
D: -; V: TRBV25-1; length: 14; size: -; J: TRBJ1-1; DNA: TGTGCCAGCAGTGAAACAGTCCTGAACACTGAAGCTTTCTTT; CDR3: CASSETVLNTEAFF
D: TRBD1; V: TRBV30; length: 14; size: -; J: TRBJ2-7; DNA: TGTGCCTGGAGAACCGGACAGGGGAGATACGAGCAGTACTTC; CDR3: CAWRTGQGRYEQYF
D: -; V: TRBV18; length: 12; size: few; J: TRBJ1-2; DNA: TGTGCCAGCTCGCCACCTAACTATGGCTACACCTTC; CDR3: CASSPPNYGYTF
D: -; V: TRBV30; length: 14; size: once; J: TRBJ1-5; DNA: TGTGCCTGGAGTCCCCGCGGTAGAGACGGTCCCCAGCATTTT; CDR3: CAWSPRGRDGPQHF
D: -; V: TRBV7-9; length: 15; size: -; J: TRBJ2-5; DNA: TGTGCCAGCAGCTTAGGGCCGGGGGCCGAGGAGACCCAGTACTTC; CDR3: CASSLGPGAEETQYF
D: -; V: TRBV7-2; length: 13; size: -; J: TRBJ2-2; DNA: TGTGCCAGCAGCATACAGTTGACCGGGGAGCTGTTTTTT; CDR3: CASSIQLTGELFF
D: -; V: TRBV28; length: 15; size: -; J: TRBJ2-2; DNA: TGTGCCAGCAGTGGTTCGGGTGGGAACACCGGGGAGCTGTTTTTT; CDR3: CASSGSGGNTGELFF
D: TRBD2; V: TRBV13; length: 15; size: -; J: TRBJ2-7; DNA: TGTGCCAGCAGCGCCCAGACTAGCGGGGGATACGAGCAGTACTTC; CDR3: CASSAQTSGGYEQYF
D: -; V: TRBV2; length: 14; size: once; J: TRBJ1-5; DNA: TGTGCCAGCAGTTACAGGGACAGCAATCAGCCCCAGCATTTT; CDR3: CASSYRDSNQPQHF
D: -; V: TRBV5-4; length: 13; size: -; J: TRBJ2-5; DNA: TGTGCCAGCAGCTTTGATCATAGGGAGACCCAGTACTTC; CDR3: CASSFDHRETQYF
D: -; V: TRBV9; length: 14; size: -; J: TRBJ2-2; DNA: TGTGCCAGCAGCCCCCAGACCAACACCGGGGAGCTGTTTTTT; CDR3: CASSPQTNTGELFF
D: -; V: TRBV29-1; length: 12; size: few; J: TRBJ1-5; DNA: TGCAGCGTTGCGAATAGCAATCAGCCCCAGCATTTT; CDR3: CSVANSNQPQHF
D: -; V: TRBV4-3; length: 12; size: -; J: TRBJ1-2; DNA: TGCGCCAGCAGCCAAGCGGCGGGTGGCTACACCTTC; CDR3: CASSQAAGGYTF
D: -; V: TRBV2; length: 11; size: few; J: TRBJ2-7; DNA: TGTGCCAGCACAGGGACCTACGAGCAGTACTTC; CDR3: CASTGTYEQYF
D: -; V: TRBV29-1; length: 13; size: -; J: TRBJ2-7; DNA: TGCAGCGTTGCCCCTGGGGGCTCCTACGAGCAGTACTTC; CDR3: CSVAPGGSYEQYF
D: -; V: TRBV5-6; length: 13; size: few; J: TRBJ2-1; DNA: TGTGCCAGCAGCCCGATCCGGGACAATGAGCAGTTCTTC; CDR3: CASSPIRDNEQFF
D: -; V: TRBV6-5; length: 13; size: -; J: TRBJ2-2; DNA: TGTGCCAGCAGTTCGCTGGGGGCCGGGGAGCTGTTTTTT; CDR3: CASSSLGAGELFF
D: -; V: TRBV7-2; length: 13; size: few; J: TRBJ1-5; DNA: TGTGCCAGCAGCGTTAGTGTCAATCAGCCCCAGCATTTT; CDR3: CASSVSVNQPQHF
D: -; V: TRBV19; length: 12; size: -; J: TRBJ2-7; DNA: TGTGCCAGTAGTACACAGGGCTACGAGCAGTACTTC; CDR3: CASSTQGYEQYF
D: -; V: TRBV7-9; length: 15; size: -; J: TRBJ2-3; DNA: TGTGCCAGCAGCTTAAGCCAAGGGCGCTGGGATACGCAGTATTTT; CDR3: CASSLSQGRWDTQYF
D: -; V: TRBV6-5; length: 14; size: -; J: TRBJ1-1; DNA: TGTGCCAGCAGTTACGGGGGGGCTCGGGCTGAAGCTTTCTTT; CDR3: CASSYGGARAEAFF
D: -; V: TRBV30; length: 13; size: -; J: TRBJ1-2; DNA: TGTGCCTGGAGCCATCAACCCAACTATGGCTACACCTTC; CDR3: CAWSHQPNYGYTF
D: -; V: TRBV5-6; length: 14; size: -; J: TRBJ1-6; DNA: TGTGCCAGCAGCTTAGGCACCATGTACTCACCCCTCCACTTT; CDR3: CASSLGTMYSPLHF
D: TRBD1; V: TRBV28; length: 13; size: -; J: TRBJ1-4; DNA: TGTGCCACCGTCAGGGGGACTAATGAAAAACTGTTTTTT; CDR3: CATVRGTNEKLFF
D: -; V: TRBV7-2; length: 16; size: few; J: TRBJ1-3; DNA: TGTGCCAGCAGCTTAATCGGACCTAGCTCTGGAAACACCATATATTTT; CDR3: CASSLIGPSSGNTIYF
D: TRBD1; V: TRBV7-9; length: 15; size: -; J: TRBJ2-2; DNA: TGTGCCAGCAGCTCTCCTGGACAGGGCGTAGGGGAGCTGTTTTTT; CDR3: CASSSPGQGVGELFF
D: -; V: TRBV2; length: 13; size: -; J: TRBJ1-2; DNA: TGTGCCAGCAGTGTTGAGGGGAACTATGGCTACACCTTC; CDR3: CASSVEGNYGYTF
D: -; V: TRBV27; length: 14; size: -; J: TRBJ1-5; DNA: TGTGCCAGCAGTTTATCGGGGCAGAATCAGCCCCAGCATTTT; CDR3: CASSLSGQNQPQHF
D: -; V: TRBV29-1; length: 12; size: -; J: TRBJ2-3; DNA: TGCAGCGTTGACCCGGGCACAGAAACGCAGTATTTT; CDR3: CSVDPGTETQYF
D: -; V: TRBV25-1; length: 11; size: -; J: TRBJ1-1; DNA: TGTGCCACGGGCGGGAACACTGAAGCTTTCTTT; CDR3: CATGGNTEAFF
D: -; V: TRBV20-1; length: 11; size: -; J: TRBJ2-7; DNA: TGCAGTGCTTATGGGGCCTACGAGCAGTACTTC; CDR3: CSAYGAYEQYF
D: -; V: TRBV9; length: 16; size: -; J: TRBJ2-1; DNA: TGTGCCAGCAGCGAAAGGTTGGGGATGGGGGCCAATGAGCAGTTCTTC; CDR3: CASSERLGMGANEQFF
D: -; V: TRBV29-1; length: 13; size: -; J: TRBJ1-1; DNA: TGCAGCGGAGGAGGGCAGGGGAACACTGAAGCTTTCTTT; CDR3: CSGGGQGNTEAFF
D: -; V: TRBV30; length: 12; size: -; J: TRBJ2-1; DNA: TGTGCCTGGGGGGCCCATTACAATGAGCAGTTCTTC; CDR3: CAWGAHYNEQFF
D: -; V: TRBV7-2; length: 15; size: once; J: TRBJ1-2; DNA: TGTGCCAGCAGCTTAGTTGCTGGAATGAACTATGGCTACACCTTC; CDR3: CASSLVAGMNYGYTF